Each of the 9 T cell receptor beta chains below was sequenced from the same sample in a study of blood T cell repertoires in COVID-19. Sequenced by immunoSEQ multiplex PCR; TCRdb stores in-frame clones only, minus some. The sample includes 150,000 to 200,000 clones, 75% to 80% of them seen just once. Sequenced material: peripheral blood. These TCRs come from a woman aged 50 to 65 with active or convalescent COVID-19.

The table lists this clone with a count of one. The V gene is TRBV7-2, the J gene TRBJ2-3; 14 bases are a match to TRBD2. There are 16 residues in the CDR3. Germline CDR1 and CDR2: SGHTA and FQGNSA. V lost 4 bases to trimming and J lost 3 bases; unmatched junction nucleotides: 3. The DNA of the CDR3 is TGTGCCAGCAGCTCCAGGACTAGCGGGGGGACAGATACGCAGTATTTT. It is translated as CASSSRTSGGTDTQYF. The variable domain in full, completed from reference TRBV7-2 and TRBJ2-3, reads GAGVSQSPSNKVTEKGKDVELRCDPISGHTALYWYRQSLGQGLEFLIYFQGNSAPDKSGLPSDRFSAERTGGSVSTLTIQRTQQEDSAVYLCASSSRTSGGTDTQYFGPGTRLTVL.

V and J are TRBV7-9 and TRBJ1-5; 8 bases match TRBD1. Trimming cost V 5 bases and J 0 bases; bases outside gene matches: 3. The length of the CDR3 is 15 residues. CDR1 and CDR2 (germline): SEHNR, FQNEAQ (reference sequence). DNA for the CDR3: TGTGCCAGCAGCCCAGGGGGCGATAGCAATCAGCCCCAGCATTTT. Translated: CASSPGGDSNQPQHF.

This clone was counted a single time. V gene TRBV27 combines with J gene TRBJ2-7, with D uncertain. The V and J ends lost 2 bases and 3 bases respectively, with 8 bases between them. The CDR3 consists of 13 residues. CDR1 MNHEY and CDR2 SMNVEV come from the germline V gene (reference sequence). The CDR3 DNA reads as TGTGCCAGCAGTTTAGGAGACGTCTACGAGCAGTACTTC. As protein: CASSLGDVYEQYF.

The chain employs TRBV5-4 and TRBJ1-2, with TRBD1 matching 7 bases. Germline loops: CDR1 SGHNT, CDR2 YYREEE (reference sequence). The CDR3 is made up of 14 amino acids. Unmatched junction bases numbered 2, after V lost 0 bases and J lost 3 bases. The CDR3 DNA reads TGTGCCAGCAGCTTGGACAGGGGCGACTATGGCTACACCTTC. Translated: CASSLDRGDYGYTF.

Note on this clone: At one end the junction does not follow the germline gene, possibly because of a read error. The CDR3 DNA follows: TGTGCCAGCAGTTTTAGACAGGGGGCGCGCACTAAAGCTTTCTTT. It encodes CASSFRQGARTKAFF. This chain links TRBV27 with TRBJ1-1; 10 bases are a match to TRBD1. The CDR3 is made up of 15 amino acids. The germline gives CDR1 MNHEY, CDR2 SMNVEV (reference sequence).

As for this clone: At one end the junction does not follow the germline gene, possibly because of a read error. J is TRBJ2-5 and V is TRBV30; 8 nucleotides align to TRBD2. CDR1 is GTSNPN and CDR2 is SVGIG in the germline V gene (reference sequence). This CDR3 spans 15 amino acids. This CDR3 reads CAWKKTGGPAETQYF. The CDR3 DNA follows: TGTGCTTGGAAGAAAACGGGGGGGCCGGCAGAGACCCAGTACTTC.

This clone was observed a handful of times. The CDR3 sequence is CASSFRQISSRTEAFF. CDR3 nucleotide sequence: TGTGCCAGCAGTTTTCGCCAAATATCCTCGAGGACTGAAGCTTTCTTT. The V and J genes are TRBV27 and TRBJ1-1; the D is unclear. V was clipped by 3 bases and J by 5 bases, with 19 bases between them. The CDR3 loop spans 16 amino acids. The germline CDR1 and CDR2 sequences are MNHEY and SMNVEV (reference sequence).

This chain joins TRBV11-3 and TRBJ2-7; TRBD2 might be the D (5 bases). V lost 5 bases to trimming and J lost 3 bases, with 11 bases between them. Germline CDR1 reads SGHNT; CDR2 reads YENEEA. The CDR3 extends over 13 amino acids. CDR3 in amino acids: CASSKFGSYEQYF. The CDR3 DNA follows: TGTGCCAGCAGCAAGTTTGGGAGCTACGAGCAGTACTTC.

The rearrangement links TRBV19 to TRBJ2-7; 7 positions match TRBD1. CDR1 and CDR2 (germline): LNHDA, SQIVND (reference sequence). The CDR3 contains 14 residues. V gave up 6 bases and J gave up 2 bases; unmatched junction bases: 7. This CDR3 is CASRPPGQTYEQYF. The CDR3 bases are TGTGCCAGTAGGCCTCCGGGACAGACCTACGAGCAGTACTTC.